This passage covers 30 T cell receptor beta chains from one sample sequenced in a study of CD8 T cells in Susac syndrome. Reverse transcription of about 0.5 to 1 ug RNA was performed with random hexamers. TCRdb re-called the immunoSEQ multiplex PCR reads with MiXCR, one entry per CDR3 protein. Among about 120,000 distinct CDR3 sequences listed, just under 95% were seen once. Sequencing used CD8+ T cells from PBMCs. The receptors were gathered from a human donor with Susac syndrome.

The rearrangement uses TRBV7-8 and TRBJ1-6; D is uncertain. V lost 7 bases, J lost 0 bases, and 16 bases lay in between. Germline assignment: CDR1 SGHVS and CDR2 FQNEAQ. The CDR3 runs to 17 residues. The CDR3 DNA is TGTGCCAGCACCGCATTAGGCAGCCGCTCCTATAATTCACCCCTCCACTTT. Translating it yields CASTALGSRSYNSPLHF.

The CDR3 sequence is CATSRATGTGGSEQYF. The CDR3 coding sequence is TGTGCCACCAGCAGGGCGACCGGGACAGGGGGATCCGAGCAGTACTTC. V gene TRBV15 combines with J gene TRBJ2-7; 11 bases agree with TRBD1. The J segment lost 6 bases and the V segment lost 3 bases, leaving 10 bases of the junction unmatched. The CDR3 has 16 amino acids. Germline V lookup: CDR1 LNHNV, CDR2 YYDKDF (reference sequence). Complete variable domain (other parts from reference TRBV15 and TRBJ2-7): DAMVIQNPRYQVTQFGKPVTLSCSQTLNHNVMYWYQQKSSQAPKLLFHYYDKDFNNEADTPDNFQSRRPNTSFCFLDIRSPGLGDTAMYLCATSRATGTGGSEQYFGPGTRLTVT.

CDR3 amino acids: CATSREGPQGGETQYF. The CDR3, as DNA: TGTGCCACCAGCAGGGAAGGGCCCCAGGGCGGGGAGACCCAGTACTTC. The V and J genes are TRBV15 and TRBJ2-5, with D tentatively TRBD1 or TRBD2 (5 bases each). Germline V gives CDR1 LNHNV, CDR2 YYDKDF (reference sequence). The CDR3 consists of 16 residues. V lost 3 bases, J lost 5 bases, and 19 bases lay in between.

V and J are TRBV7-9 and TRBJ2-7, with a possible D match to TRBD2 (5 bases). The CDR3 has 12 residues. V dropped 5 bases and J dropped 4 bases, with 9 bases sitting between them. Germline values: CDR1 SEHNR, CDR2 FQNEAQ (reference sequence). The CDR3 is CASSVGVYEQYF. The CDR3 coding sequence is TGTGCCAGCAGCGTCGGGGTATACGAGCAGTACTTC.

This chain connects TRBV27 to TRBJ2-3; D might be TRBD1 or TRBD2, each matching 5 bases. Germline lookup yields CDR1 MNHEY and CDR2 SMNVEV (reference sequence). The CDR3 extends over 14 amino acids. V lost 4 bases and J lost 5, with 13 bases in between. The CDR3 coding sequence is TGTGCCAGCAGTTACTTGGGGGAGTTAGATACGCAGTATTTT. It yields the protein CASSYLGELDTQYF.

The chain links TRBV7-6 to TRBJ2-5; D not resolved. The CDR3 is 14 residues long. The V gene's germline CDR1 is SGHVS and CDR2 FNYEAQ. Trimming removed 1 base from V and 5 bases from J, with 11 bases in between. The CDR3 nucleotides read TGTGCCAGCAGCTTAGAAGTTCGCGCGGAGACCCAGTACTTC. Protein sequence: CASSLEVRAETQYF.

V gene TRBV20-1 combines with J gene TRBJ1-2, with TRBD1 matching over 7 bases. Germline V lookup: CDR1 DFQATT, CDR2 SNEGSKA (reference sequence). CDR3 length: 14 amino acids. V trimming: 3 bases; J trimming: 4 bases; junction bases outside the gene matches: 8. The chain's CDR3 is CSAREGADAYGYTF. Here the CDR3 DNA reads TGCAGTGCTAGGGAGGGGGCGGACGCCTATGGCTACACCTTC.

The rearrangement uses TRBV20-1 and TRBJ2-3; D gene unclear. V lost 3 bases and J lost 0, with 7 bases in between. The CDR3 spans 13 residues. Germline V lookup: CDR1 DFQATT, CDR2 SNEGSKA (reference sequence). CDR3 nucleotides: TGCAGTGCTAGGCCAGCAAGCACAGATACGCAGTATTTT. This translates into CSARPASTDTQYF.

This chain joins TRBV29-1 and TRBJ2-1, with D possibly being TRBD2 (6 bases). The CDR3 contains 13 residues. CDR1 is SQVTM, CDR2 ANQGSEA, per germline. The V and J ends lost 4 bases and 4 bases respectively, with 11 bases between them. The CDR3 DNA sequence: TGCAGCGTTGTGACGGGGGTTTACAATGAGCAGTTCTTC. Its protein product is CSVVTGVYNEQFF.

This rearrangement joins TRBV9 to TRBJ1-2, with 8 bases identical to TRBD1. The CDR3 has 15 residues. The V segment lost 3 bases and the J segment 2 bases; nucleotides outside the gene matches: 6. Germline CDR1 reads SGDLS; CDR2 reads YYNGEE. CDR3 nucleotide sequence: TGTGCCAGCAGCGGCGCCGACAGGGGAAACTATGGCTACACCTTC. It specifies CASSGADRGNYGYTF.

The V gene is TRBV20-1, the J gene TRBJ1-1; D gene uncertain. This CDR3 is built from 10 residues. Germline assignment: CDR1 DFQATT and CDR2 SNEGSKA (reference sequence). Trimming took 3 bases from V and 11 from J, leaving 10 bases between them. CDR3 sequence: CSASDVPAFF. CDR3 sequence (DNA): TGCAGTGCTAGTGATGTCCCGGCTTTCTTT.

The chain employs TRBV9 and TRBJ2-5, with 12 nucleotides matching TRBD2. The CDR3 totals 17 residues. Losses at the gene ends were 0 bases for V and 4 bases for J; bases not matched to a gene: 7. Per the germline V gene, CDR1 is SGDLS and CDR2 is YYNGEE. CDR3 sequence: CASSVASGGAVPETQYF. The CDR3, as DNA: TGTGCCAGCAGCGTAGCTAGCGGGGGGGCGGTCCCAGAGACCCAGTACTTC.

The chain employs TRBV2 and TRBJ2-7; D unclear. The CDR3 covers 16 residues. Germline values: CDR1 SNHLY, CDR2 FYNNEI. The V and J ends lost 6 bases and 1 base respectively, with 19 bases between them. For the CDR3, the DNA is TGTGCCAGCAGCAAAAGTGGTAGCAGTAAGTCCTACGAGCAGTACTTC. The encoded protein is CASSKSGSSKSYEQYF.

This chain uses TRBV7-8 with TRBJ2-3; D gene unclear. The V gene's germline CDR1 is SGHVS and CDR2 FQNEAQ. The CDR3 contains 16 residues. The germline V and J ends were trimmed by 3 bases and 2 bases, with 15 bases remaining between them. The CDR3 reads CASSFAVTDHTDTQYF. Here the CDR3 DNA reads TGTGCCAGCAGCTTCGCCGTTACGGACCACACAGATACGCAGTATTTT.

The chain is built from TRBV14 and TRBJ2-1; the D is unclear. The ends were cut back, 4 bases at V and 6 bases at J, with 7 bases in the middle. Germline CDR1 SGHDN, CDR2 FVKESK. This CDR3 contains 12 residues. The CDR3 DNA follows: TGTGCCAGCAGCCGGGTATTCAATGAGCAGTTCTTC. Translation gives CASSRVFNEQFF.

Only one count was recorded for this clonotype. V usage is TRBV14 and J usage is TRBJ2-7, with D maybe TRBD1 (6 bases). Germline V gene sequence: CDR1 SGHDN, CDR2 FVKESK. The V gene lost 0 bases and the J gene lost 6 bases, with 12 bases spanning the gap. This CDR3 comprises 14 residues. CDR3 bases: TGTGCCAGCAGCCAAGATAGACAGGTATCCGAGCAGTACTTC. Amino acids: CASSQDRQVSEQYF. The full variable domain, rest sourced from reference TRBV14 and TRBJ2-7, is EAGVTQFPSHSVIEKGQTVTLRCDPISGHDNLYWYRRVMGKEIKFLLHFVKESKQDESGMPNNRFLAERTGGTYSTLKVQPAELEDSGVYFCASSQDRQVSEQYFGPGTRLTVT.

The CDR3 sequence: CASSEALLTAETQYF. CDR3 DNA: TGTGCCAGCAGTGAAGCCCTATTGACCGCAGAGACCCAGTACTTC. The chain employs TRBV2 and TRBJ2-5; D ambiguous. CDR1 is SNHLY and CDR2 is FYNNEI in the germline V gene. The CDR3 totals 15 residues. Trimming took off 0 bases at V and 4 bases at J, with 12 bases between the two ends.

The chain uses TRBV25-1 and TRBJ1-1; no clear D gene. The V and J ends lost 2 bases and 0 bases respectively, with 7 bases between them. The CDR3 runs to 14 residues. Germline-derived CDR1 and CDR2 are MGHDK and SYGVNS. Written as DNA, the CDR3 is TGTGCCAGCAGTGAAGAGAAGGTGAACACTGAAGCTTTCTTT. It yields the protein CASSEEKVNTEAFF.

The chain couples TRBV5-1 to TRBJ1-1, with TRBD1 identical over 11 bases. V shed 0 bases, J shed 4 bases, and the junction held 2 bases outside the gene matches. Germline CDR1 reads SGHRS; CDR2 reads YFSETQ. The CDR3 contains 15 residues. The CDR3 region has the DNA TGCGCCAGCAGCTTGGCCGGGACAGGGGGCACTGAAGCTTTCTTT. This sequence encodes CASSLAGTGGTEAFF.

The V gene is TRBV20-1, the J gene TRBJ2-7; TRBD2 might be the D (5 bases). Germline lookup yields CDR1 DFQATT and CDR2 SNEGSKA (reference sequence). The ends were cut back, 6 bases at V and 5 bases at J, with 14 bases in the middle. The CDR3 length is 12 residues. This chain's CDR3 is CSAAGVRDEQYF. The CDR3 nucleotides read TGCAGTGCGGCCGGGGTCCGGGACGAGCAGTACTTC.

The chain couples TRBV5-1 to TRBJ1-6, with TRBD1 matching 8 bases. Germline V gene lookup returns CDR1 SGHRS and CDR2 YFSETQ. V lost 4 bases, J lost 7 bases, and 7 bases stayed unmatched. The CDR3 is 15 residues long. CDR3 nucleotide sequence: TGCGCCAGCAGCCTCGGACAGGGCGTGAATTCACCCCTCCACTTT. Its translation: CASSLGQGVNSPLHF.

The rearrangement uses TRBV20-1 and TRBJ2-7; no firm D call. V dropped 0 bases and J dropped 3 bases, with 6 bases sitting between them. The CDR3 is 12 residues long. Germline V gene lookup returns CDR1 DFQATT and CDR2 SNEGSKA (reference sequence). The DNA for the CDR3 is TGCAGTGCTAGAGATCTGAACTACGAGCAGTACTTC. Translated, it gives CSARDLNYEQYF.

The V call is TRBV7-9, the J call TRBJ2-7, with 7 bases matching TRBD1. Germline lookup yields CDR1 SEHNR and CDR2 FQNEAQ (reference sequence). CDR3 length: 15 residues. With 4 bases clipped from V and 3 bases from J, the junction kept 9 bases outside the gene matches. The chain's CDR3 is CASSSSKGQLYEQYF. In DNA form, the CDR3 reads TGTGCCAGCAGCTCTTCGAAGGGACAGCTCTACGAGCAGTACTTC.

The chain links TRBV5-6 to TRBJ2-2, with 8 bases matching TRBD2. Germline assignment: CDR1 SGHDT and CDR2 YYEEEE. J was trimmed by 4 bases and V by 6 bases; bases with no gene match: 17. This CDR3 comprises 18 residues. CDR3 sequence: CASTLGYSGAARTGELFF. The CDR3 DNA reads TGTGCCAGCACCCTCGGCTATAGCGGGGCCGCACGCACCGGGGAGCTGTTTTTT.

The chain couples TRBV12-3 or TRBV12-4 to TRBJ2-2, with a possible D match to TRBD2 (6 bases). CDR3 length: 12 residues. With 5 bases removed from V and 6 bases from J, the gap between germline ends came to 7 bases. The CDR3 DNA reads TGTGCCAGCAGTGGAGGGGCCGGGGAGCTGTTTTTT. Translated: CASSGGAGELFF.

The chain has TRBV10-2 and TRBJ2-3, with D hard to call. V was shortened by 2 bases and J by 4 bases, with 16 bases between the two germline ends. This CDR3 spans 16 amino acids. The germline CDR1 and CDR2 sequences are WSHSY and SAAADI. This CDR3 is CASSEGGLVSPDTQYF. The CDR3 nucleotides read TGCGCCAGCAGTGAGGGTGGGCTAGTCAGTCCAGATACGCAGTATTTT.

This chain connects TRBV6-5 to TRBJ1-2; 8 nucleotides match TRBD1. Germline assignment: CDR1 MNHEY and CDR2 SVGAGI. The trim removed 6 bases at V and 8 bases at J, leaving 11 bases unmatched. This CDR3 comprises 14 residues. CDR3 DNA sequence: TGTGCCAGCAGCATTAATTCAGGGGGCCTCGGCTACACCTTC. This gives the protein CASSINSGGLGYTF.

This sequence joins TRBV7-3 and TRBJ2-3; tentatively, D is TRBD2 (6 bases). V was shortened by 2 bases and J by 1 base, with 10 bases between the two germline ends. This CDR3 is built from 15 residues. Germline-derived CDR1 and CDR2 are SGHTA and FQGTGA. CDR3 nucleotides: TGTGCCAGCAGCTTATACGGAGGGGGCACAGATACGCAGTATTTT. Its translation: CASSLYGGGTDTQYF. The full variable domain, rest sourced from reference TRBV7-3 and TRBJ2-3, is GAGVSQTPSNKVTEKGKYVELRCDPISGHTALYWYRQSLGQGPEFLIYFQGTGAADDSGLPNDRFFAVRPEGSVSTLKIQRTERGDSAVYLCASSLYGGGTDTQYFGPGTRLTVL.

This chain connects TRBV9 to TRBJ2-5; TRBD2 matches 9 bases. The J segment lost 5 bases and the V segment lost 2 bases, leaving 7 bases of the junction unmatched. Per germline, CDR1 SGDLS and CDR2 YYNGEE. This CDR3 is 15 amino acids long. Here the CDR3 reads CASSVGGGAFETQYF. CDR3 coding DNA: TGTGCCAGCAGCGTCGGCGGGGGGGCCTTTGAGACCCAGTACTTC.

The V and J genes are TRBV2 and TRBJ1-1; TRBD1 might be the D (5 bases). The ends were cut back, 8 bases at V and 11 bases at J, with 15 bases in the middle. This CDR3 spans 11 amino acids. From germline, CDR1 is SNHLY and CDR2 FYNNEI. CDR3 nucleotides: TGTGCCAGCCTGGACACCTCTGGGGCTTTCTTT. Its protein product is CASLDTSGAFF. Looking up the rest from reference TRBV2 and TRBJ1-1 gives the full variable domain: EPEVTQTPSHQVTQMGQEVILRCVPISNHLYFYWYRQILGQKVEFLVSFYNNEISEKSEIFDDQFSVERPDGSNFTLKIRSTKLEDSAMYFCASLDTSGAFFGQGTRLTVV.